These 27 T cell receptor beta chains were sequenced from one sample in a study of blood T cells in healthy people across ages. PCR was performed a second time for about 7 to 11 cycles using a sample-barcoded 5' primer and a J-beta primer mix. MiXCR, run by TCRdb on the 5' RACE reads, gives a single entry per CDR3 protein. The table lists 800,000 to 950,000 distinct CDR3 sequences, just under 30% of them singletons. These data also formed part of another study, on T cells of mothers and their children.

The sample comprised blood. The receptors were gathered from a woman between 40 and 50 years old in good health.

This clonotype has at least ten counts. The chain joins TRBV20-1 to TRBJ1-4, with a possible D match to TRBD1 (5 bases). The ends were cut back, 6 bases at V and 6 bases at J, with 14 bases in the middle. Germline values: CDR1 DFQATT, CDR2 SNEGSKA (reference sequence). This CDR3 has 13 residues. CDR3 in DNA: TGCAGTGCACTACAGGCGGGGGATGAAAAACTGTTTTTT. This codes for CSALQAGDEKLFF.

V and J are TRBV20-1 and TRBJ2-1; TRBD2 matches at 8 bases. The germline CDR1 and CDR2 sequences are DFQATT and SNEGSKA (reference sequence). The CDR3 runs 12 residues. This CDR3 reads CRPAAGDNEQFF. Written as DNA, the CDR3 is TGCAGGCCCGCAGCGGGGGACAATGAGCAGTTCTTC.

This clonotype has just a few counts. The CDR3 sequence: CASSYSVRTFNEKLFF. As DNA, the CDR3 is TGTGCCAGCAGTTACTCCGTCCGGACTTTTAATGAAAAACTGTTTTTT. The chain has TRBV6-5 and TRBJ1-4; D not resolved. Trimming removed 0 bases from V and 4 bases from J, with 12 bases in between. The CDR3 totals 16 residues. Germline V CDR1 and CDR2: MNHEY, SVGAGI.

The chain uses TRBV28 and TRBJ2-3; D is undetermined. The germline gives CDR1 MDHEN, CDR2 SYDVKM. With 1 base removed from V and 4 bases from J, the gap between germline ends came to 12 bases. CDR3 length: 15 amino acids. The CDR3 coding sequence is TGTGCCAGCAGTTTATCGGTTCTGGTCCCAGATACGCAGTATTTT. It codes for CASSLSVLVPDTQYF.

V usage is TRBV27 and J usage is TRBJ1-5; D might be TRBD1 (5 bases). The CDR3 loop spans 15 amino acids. V lost 8 bases to trimming and J lost 2 bases, with 16 bases between them. Germline-derived CDR1 and CDR2 are MNHEY and SMNVEV (reference sequence). CDR3 nucleotide sequence: TGTGCCAGCCGACGGTGGGGCAGGGGCAATCAGCCCCAGCATTTT. Protein product: CASRRWGRGNQPQHF.

Comment on this clonotype: This may be a read error: a much more frequent sequence differs by one nucleotide. The conserved closing phenylalanine or tryptophan is absent in this CDR3, likely reflecting a read error. The V and J genes are TRBV20-1 and TRBJ1-1; D is unclear. Trimming removed 1 base from V and 6 bases from J, with 18 bases in between. There are 15 residues in the CDR3. From germline, CDR1 is DFQATT and CDR2 SNEGSKA (reference sequence). The CDR3 here is CSARVLGMESAEAFV. The CDR3, as DNA: TGCAGTGCTAGAGTACTCGGGATGGAGAGTGCTGAAGCTTTCGTT.

The chain carries TRBV6-2 or TRBV6-3 and TRBJ2-5, with D maybe TRBD2 (6 bases). Trimming removed 5 bases from V and 9 bases from J, with 19 bases in between. The CDR3 is 14 residues long. Per germline, CDR1 MNHEY and CDR2 SVGEGT. This chain's CDR3 is CASSEHSGGAAQYF. The CDR3 DNA sequence: TGTGCCAGCAGTGAACATAGCGGCGGCGCGGCCCAGTACTTC.

This rearrangement joins TRBV7-9 to TRBJ2-1; perhaps TRBD2 as D (6 bases). V lost 4 bases, J lost 6 bases, and 13 bases lay in between. The CDR3 extends over 14 amino acids. In germline, CDR1 is SEHNR, CDR2 FQNEAQ (reference sequence). CDR3 nucleotide sequence: TGTGCCAGCAGCTCCCAGACTAGAATCAATGAGCAGTTCTTC. It specifies CASSSQTRINEQFF.

The sample holds many counts of this clonotype. The chain couples TRBV6-5 to TRBJ2-6; D tentatively reads TRBD1 or TRBD2 (5 bases each). Trimming removed 5 bases at V and 2 bases at J, with 10 bases between. CDR3 length: 15 residues. The germline CDR1 and CDR2 sequences are MNHEY and SVGAGI. CDR3 DNA: TGTGCCAGCAGTATGCAGGGACCTGGGGCCAACGTCCTGACTTTC. Translated, it gives CASSMQGPGANVLTF.

A note on this clonotype: The CDR3 does not close with the conserved phenylalanine or tryptophan, likely indicating a read error. This chain connects TRBV9 to TRBJ2-7; maybe TRBD1 (6 bases). The CDR3 contains 14 residues. Germline lookup yields CDR1 SGDLS and CDR2 YYNGEE. V lost 6 bases and J 1 base, leaving 14 bases between the germline ends. The CDR3 DNA reads as TGTGCCAGCAATTCCGGGACATCTTCCTACGAGCAGTACTGC. Translation gives CASNSGTSSYEQYC.

The gene calls are TRBV12-3 or TRBV12-4 and TRBJ1-5; TRBD1 matches 7 bases. The CDR3 covers 14 residues. V lost 5 bases, J lost 2 bases, and 3 bases stayed unmatched. CDR3 DNA: TGTGCCAGCAGTCACAGGGGCGGCAATCAGCCCCAGCATTTT. Translated: CASSHRGGNQPQHF.

This clonotype was seen many times. V and J are TRBV5-6 and TRBJ2-7; TRBD1 matches at 9 bases. The V segment lost 6 bases and the J segment 5 bases; nucleotides outside the gene matches: 15. The CDR3 is made up of 16 amino acids. The germline V gene has CDR1 SGHDT and CDR2 YYEEEE. CDR3 DNA: TGTGCCAGCACCCCACTGGGAGGGACAGGGATTAACGAGCAGTACTTC. Encoded protein: CASTPLGGTGINEQYF.

The chain combines TRBV20-1 with TRBJ1-1; D gene ambiguous. This CDR3 spans 14 amino acids. V was shortened by 5 bases and J by 1 base, with 14 bases between the two germline ends. Germline V gives CDR1 DFQATT, CDR2 SNEGSKA (reference sequence). Here the CDR3 DNA reads TGCAGTGCTTACAGTAGGAGTACGAACACTGAAGCTTTCTTT. This sequence encodes CSAYSRSTNTEAFF.

This clonotype came up a few times. CDR3 residues: CASSQDPGDMNTEAFF. The CDR3 coding sequence is TGCGCCAGCAGCCAAGACCCGGGCGATATGAACACTGAAGCTTTCTTT. The chain is built from TRBV4-1 and TRBJ1-1; no firm D call. The CDR3 sequence is 16 residues long. The V end was cut by 0 bases, the J end by 0 bases, with 11 bases between. Germline V gene lookup returns CDR1 MGHRA and CDR2 YSYEKL.

The table lists this clonotype with a few counts. It may be a read error: a sequence one base away is much more abundant. This chain uses TRBV7-7 with TRBJ2-5; TRBD1 might be the D (6 bases). The CDR3 contains 18 residues. Germline values: CDR1 SSHAT, CDR2 FNYEAQ (reference sequence). The CDR3 reads CASSPNVATGRTSIGQYF. CDR3 DNA: TGTGCTAGCAGCCCAAACGTCGCGACAGGCCGTACATCAATCGGGCAGTACTTC.

This clonotype was recorded once. This chain links TRBV28 with TRBJ2-5, with D possibly matching TRBD2 (6 bases). The DNA end favors TRBJ2-7, so the J call may be wrong. Germline values: CDR1 MDHEN, CDR2 SYDVKM. There are 15 residues in the CDR3. DNA of the CDR3: TGTGCCAGCGGATTCTCCGGGCTAGCGAGGTTCGAGCAGTACTTC. It is translated as CASGFSGLARFEQYF.

There are a few counts of this clonotype. The V gene is TRBV28, the J gene TRBJ1-1, with D possibly being TRBD1 (5 bases). This CDR3 is built from 14 residues. V was clipped by 3 bases and J by 3 bases, with 11 bases between them. CDR1 is MDHEN and CDR2 is SYDVKM in the germline V gene. The CDR3: CASSFSTGDTEAFF. The DNA for the CDR3 is TGTGCCAGCAGTTTCAGTACGGGGGACACTGAAGCTTTCTTT.

Only one count was recorded for this clonotype. The CDR3 reads CASTTEGSNTGELFF. The CDR3 DNA sequence: TGTGCCAGCACCACGGAGGGGTCAAACACCGGGGAGCTGTTTTTT. The V and J genes are TRBV2 and TRBJ2-2; TRBD2 might be the D (6 bases). V lost 7 bases to trimming and J lost 2 bases, with 14 bases between them. The CDR3 sequence is 15 residues long. Germline V gives CDR1 SNHLY, CDR2 FYNNEI.

The V and J genes are TRBV20-1 and TRBJ2-3; 14 nucleotides line up with TRBD2. CDR1 is DFQATT and CDR2 is SNEGSKA in the germline V gene (reference sequence). With 6 bases clipped from V and 0 bases from J, the junction kept 8 bases outside the gene matches. CDR3 length: 17 amino acids. CDR3 protein: CSALRTSGGPSTDTQYF. The CDR3 nucleotides are TGCAGTGCCCTAAGGACTAGCGGGGGGCCTAGCACAGATACGCAGTATTTT.

This clonotype has just a few counts. The chain recombines TRBV7-9 with TRBJ2-7, with D perhaps matching TRBD2 (5 bases). The CDR3 extends over 18 amino acids. V gave up 5 bases and J gave up 0 bases, with 23 bases separating them. Germline V gene lookup returns CDR1 SEHNR and CDR2 FQNEAQ (reference sequence). Here the CDR3 reads CASSPPRWGAPSSYEQYF. The CDR3 DNA follows: TGTGCCAGCAGCCCTCCGCGATGGGGAGCACCAAGCTCCTACGAGCAGTACTTC.

This clonotype has a count of ten or more. The gene calls are TRBV4-1 and TRBJ2-7; no reliable D call. This CDR3 is built from 14 residues. The V end lost 4 bases, the J end lost 3 bases, and 13 bases lay between the germline ends. Germline V gene sequence: CDR1 MGHRA, CDR2 YSYEKL. The CDR3 bases are TGCGCCAGCAGCCCCAGATCTTCGGACTACGAGCAGTACTTC. As protein: CASSPRSSDYEQYF.

This clonotype was picked up many times. This chain uses TRBV29-1 with TRBJ1-2; D ambiguous. Germline V gene lookup returns CDR1 SQVTM and CDR2 ANQGSEA. Deletions cut 6 bases from V and 6 bases from J, with 8 bases between. The CDR3 extends over 10 amino acids. Here the CDR3 reads CSVGRNGYTF. The CDR3 bases are TGCAGCGTCGGCAGAAATGGCTACACCTTC.

There are many counts of this clonotype. The genes are TRBV7-9 and TRBJ2-7, with 9 nucleotides matching TRBD1. The junction had 9 bases not matched to a gene; V was cut back by 6 bases and J by 3 bases. The CDR3 is 15 amino acids. Germline values: CDR1 SEHNR, CDR2 FQNEAQ (reference sequence). Written as DNA, the CDR3 is TGTGCCAGCAGTTCCTTACGGGACAGGGTCTACGAGCAGTACTTC. Protein product: CASSSLRDRVYEQYF. Variable domain in full (rest from reference TRBV7-9 and TRBJ2-7): DTGVSQNPRHKITKRGQNVTFRCDPISEHNRLYWYRQTLGQGPEFLTYFQNEAQLEKSRLLSDRFSAERPKGSFSTLEIQRTEQGDSAMYLCASSSLRDRVYEQYFGPGTRLTVT.

The rearrangement links TRBV27 to TRBJ2-7; TRBD2 matches at 9 bases. V was clipped by 2 bases and J by 3 bases; unmatched bases: 5. The CDR3 runs to 15 residues. CDR1 and CDR2 from the germline V gene are MNHEY and SMNVEV (reference sequence). CDR3 bases: TGTGCCAGCAGTTTAAAGGGTAGCGGGGGCTACGAGCAGTACTTC. Amino acid sequence: CASSLKGSGGYEQYF.

A word on this clonotype: A much larger clone sits a single nucleotide away, making a read error possible. The chain joins TRBV7-9 to TRBJ2-7; 7 bases match TRBD1. Germline CDR1 reads SEHNR; CDR2 reads FQNEAQ (reference sequence). This CDR3 is 15 amino acids long. This chain's CDR3 is CASSLPRQGSYGQYF. For the CDR3, the DNA is TGTGCCAGCAGCTTACCTCGACAGGGCTCCTACGGGCAGTACTTC.

This clonotype is a singleton in its sample. The chain is built from TRBV6-5 and TRBJ1-6; TRBD1 agrees at 7 bases. The CDR3 contains 14 residues. In germline, CDR1 is MNHEY, CDR2 SVGAGI. Losses at the gene ends were 6 bases for V and 10 bases for J; bases not matched to a gene: 9. CDR3 protein: CASSSGTDHSPLHF. CDR3 sequence (DNA): TGTGCCAGCAGCTCCGGGACAGACCACTCACCCCTCCACTTT.

This clonotype was counted many times. The chain uses TRBV28 and TRBJ2-5, with TRBD1 identical over 8 bases. Germline CDR1 and CDR2: MDHEN and SYDVKM. Trimming removed 7 bases from V and 5 bases from J; junction bases left unmatched: 6. This CDR3 contains 13 residues. The CDR3 coding sequence is TGTGCCAGCAACCCCGGACAGGGCGAGACCCAGTACTTC. Its translation is CASNPGQGETQYF.